The 31 T cell receptor beta chains below come from one sample, sequenced in a study of spatial heterogeneity in lung cancer. Notes on the study in general: Within tumors, counts of expanded alpha and beta TCRs tracked tumor mutation counts.

Indicated time point: sample taken at primary tumor resection. TCRdb ran MiXCR on the 5' RACE reads and lists one entry per CDR3 protein. The repertoire includes thousands of distinct CDR3 sequences, 5% to 6% of them detected once, and around 24% sits in the top ten. The antigens for these receptors are not known. This material consisted of lung tumor tissue, taken at surgery. The origin of the receptors is a male donor with early-stage non-small cell lung cancer.

This chain links TRBV20-1 with TRBJ2-1, with a weak D call TRBD1 (5 bases). This CDR3 comprises 14 residues. CDR1 is DFQATT, CDR2 SNEGSKA, per germline (reference sequence). V lost 0 bases, J lost 4 bases, and 10 bases lay in between. CDR3 DNA sequence: TGCAGTGCTAGAGACAGGGAATTGTACAATGAGCAGTTCTTC. Translated: CSARDRELYNEQFF.

There are many counts of this clonotype. The rearrangement uses TRBV4-3 and TRBJ2-1, with D possibly matching TRBD2 (6 bases). CDR1 and CDR2 (germline): LGHNA, YSLEER. V shed 1 base and J shed 8 bases, with 12 bases lying between them. The CDR3 consists of 14 residues. The CDR3 spells CASSQGRWGDEQFF. In DNA form, the CDR3 reads TGCGCCAGCAGCCAAGGAAGATGGGGGGATGAGCAGTTCTTC.

In this sample, this clonotype turned up a few times. This rearrangement joins TRBV6-1 to TRBJ1-3; D is perhaps TRBD1 (5 bases). CDR3 size: 15 residues. V was clipped by 7 bases and J by 0 bases, with 13 bases between them. The germline gives CDR1 MNHNS, CDR2 SASEGT. The CDR3 spells CASTPGAFSGNTIYF. For the CDR3, the DNA is TGTGCCAGCACCCCCGGGGCTTTCTCTGGAAACACCATATATTTT.

The chain links TRBV7-2 to TRBJ2-5; 8 nucleotides match TRBD2. The V gene's germline CDR1 is SGHTA and CDR2 FQGNSA. The V and J ends lost 6 bases and 3 bases, in that order; junction bases with no gene match: 0. The CDR3 runs 12 residues. The CDR3 sequence: CASSSGEETQYF. Here the CDR3 DNA reads TGTGCCAGCAGTAGCGGGGAAGAGACCCAGTACTTC. The full variable domain, in which reference TRBV7-2 and TRBJ2-5 provide the parts outside the CDR3, is GAGVSQSPSNKVTEKGKDVELRCDPISGHTALYWYRQSLGQGLEFLIYFQGNSAPDKSGLPSDRFSAERTGGSVSTLTIQRTQQEDSAVYLCASSSGEETQYFGPGTRLLVL.

The chain is built from TRBV6-5 and TRBJ2-7; TRBD1 agrees at 7 bases. Germline V gives CDR1 MNHEY, CDR2 SVGAGI. The CDR3 spans 13 residues. V lost 7 bases to trimming and J lost 0 bases; unmatched junction nucleotides: 3. CDR3 loop: CASTQGVSYEQYF. The DNA of the CDR3 is TGTGCCAGCACCCAGGGGGTCTCCTACGAGCAGTACTTC.

The table lists this clonotype with a few counts. The J gene is TRBJ2-3, the V gene TRBV29-1, with 7 bases fitting TRBD1. The CDR3 runs to 12 residues. CDR1 SQVTM and CDR2 ANQGSEA come from the germline V gene. J lost 5 bases, V lost 6 bases, and 5 bases had no gene match. The CDR3 coding sequence is TGCAGCGTCGCAGGGGGTCGAGATACGCAGTATTTT. This encodes CSVAGGRDTQYF.

Many counts were recorded for this clonotype. The rearrangement uses TRBV18 and TRBJ2-5; possible D gene TRBD1, 6 bases. Per germline, CDR1 KGHSH and CDR2 LQKENI. Deletions cut 3 bases from V and 1 base from J, with 12 bases between. There are 15 residues in the CDR3. The CDR3 sequence is CASSPETGGQETQYF. In DNA form, the CDR3 reads TGTGCCAGCTCACCGGAGACAGGAGGCCAAGAGACCCAGTACTTC.

This clonotype was seen many times. The chain uses TRBV7-3 and TRBJ2-2, with 7 bases identical to TRBD1. Unmatched junction bases numbered 0, after V lost 2 bases and J lost 6 bases. The CDR3 totals 13 residues. Germline V gene lookup returns CDR1 SGHTA and CDR2 FQGTGA. The CDR3 spells CASSLQGAGELFF. DNA for the CDR3: TGTGCCAGCAGCTTACAGGGGGCCGGGGAGCTGTTTTTT.

In its sample, this clonotype ranks as medium-sized (0.01 to 0.1%). The J gene is TRBJ2-4, the V gene TRBV28; D uncertain. Trimming removed 9 bases at V and 3 bases at J, with 3 bases between. This CDR3 spans 10 amino acids. The germline V gene encodes CDR1 MDHEN and CDR2 SYDVKM. CDR3 protein: CASSKNIQYF. The CDR3 bases are TGTGCCAGTAGCAAAAACATTCAGTACTTC.

On this clonotype itself: Possible read error: a much larger clone is one base away. As the CDR3 is not closed by the conserved phenylalanine or tryptophan, this likely results from a read error. The rearrangement joins TRBV7-9 to TRBJ1-2; no clear D gene. Germline V CDR1 and CDR2: SEHNR, FQNEAQ (reference sequence). The CDR3 contains 12 residues. V dropped 5 bases and J dropped 8 bases, with 12 bases sitting between them. This CDR3 reads CASSPAGEGYTI. The CDR3 nucleotides are TGTGCCAGCAGCCCTGCCGGGGAAGGCTACACCATC.

This clonotype was recorded at least ten times. CDR3 residues: CASSGDAGGEKLFF. For the CDR3, the DNA is TGTGCCAGCAGCGGCGATGCGGGAGGTGAAAAACTGTTTTTT. V usage is TRBV7-9 and J usage is TRBJ1-4; D is ambiguous. Per the germline V gene, CDR1 is SEHNR and CDR2 is FQNEAQ (reference sequence). Trimming left V 5 bases short and J 7 bases short, with 14 bases between. The CDR3 runs to 14 residues.

This clonotype was recorded a few times. The CDR3 reads CASSRQGDSSGANVLTF. The CDR3 DNA is TGTGCCAGCAGCAGACAGGGAGACAGCTCTGGGGCCAACGTCCTGACTTTC. The genes are TRBV7-2 and TRBJ2-6; 7 nucleotides match TRBD1. J gave up 0 bases and V 5 bases, and 7 bases lay outside the gene matches. Germline V gene data show CDR1 as SGHTA and CDR2 as FQGNSA. CDR3 length: 17 amino acids.

This sequence joins TRBV7-2 and TRBJ2-5; no reliable D call. CDR1 and CDR2 (germline): SGHTA, FQGNSA. This CDR3 has 13 residues. Deletions cut 4 bases from V and 4 bases from J, with 10 bases between. CDR3 sequence: CASSSGPRETQYF. As DNA, the CDR3 is TGTGCCAGCAGCTCCGGGCCCCGAGAGACCCAGTACTTC.

Many counts were recorded for this clonotype. The V call is TRBV7-9, the J call TRBJ1-1; D is undetermined. CDR1 is SEHNR, CDR2 FQNEAQ, per germline (reference sequence). Trimming removed 3 bases at V and 1 base at J, with 15 bases between. CDR3 length: 16 amino acids. DNA for the CDR3: TGTGCCAGCAGCTTGGGGAAGGGTTGGGAGAACACTGAAGCTTTCTTT. Amino acid sequence: CASSLGKGWENTEAFF.

Remarks on this clonotype: A single base separates this from a much larger clone, so it may be a read error. This chain uses TRBV4-2 with TRBJ2-2, with D unresolved. V lost 0 bases and J 5 bases, leaving 10 bases between the germline ends. Per the germline V gene, CDR1 is LGHNA and CDR2 is YNFKEQ. The CDR3 runs to 15 residues. The DNA for the CDR3 is TGTGCCAGCAGCCAAGATTCCTCTAGAACCGGGGAGCTGTTTTTT. Translating gives CASSQDSSRTGELFF.

The chain couples TRBV10-3 to TRBJ2-7, with D hard to call. Trimming cost V 3 bases and J 0 bases, with 9 bases left between them. CDR3 length: 14 residues. CDR1 and CDR2 from the germline V gene are ENHRY and SYGVKD. In nucleotides, the CDR3 is TGTGCCATCAGTGAAAGAGGATACTCCTACGAGCAGTACTTC. This encodes CAISERGYSYEQYF.

This clonotype was observed a few times. J is TRBJ1-2 and V is TRBV6-5; D remains unclear. Trimming cost V 0 bases and J 4 bases, with 6 bases left between them. CDR1 and CDR2 (germline): MNHEY, SVGAGI. The CDR3 extends over 13 amino acids. CDR3 sequence (DNA): TGTGCCAGCAGTTACTCGGCTATCTATGGCTACACCTTC. It yields the protein CASSYSAIYGYTF.

In this sample, this clonotype turned up a few times. This chain connects TRBV10-3 to TRBJ2-2; D gene unclear. The V gene lost 11 bases and the J gene lost 2 bases, with 12 bases spanning the gap. The germline V gene has CDR1 ENHRY and CDR2 SYGVKD. CDR3 length: 13 residues. CDR3 in DNA: TGTGCCCTCAAAAAGGATAACACCGGGGAGCTGTTTTTT. Amino acid sequence: CALKKDNTGELFF.

This clonotype was seen at least ten times. The chain carries TRBV7-8 and TRBJ2-2; D is perhaps TRBD2 (7 bases). Germline V CDR1 and CDR2: SGHVS, FQNEAQ. V was pared by 2 bases and J by 2 bases, with 12 bases between. The CDR3 consists of 16 residues. The CDR3 here is CASSLRGGSNTGELFF. CDR3 nucleotide sequence: TGTGCCAGCAGCTTACGCGGGGGCTCTAACACCGGGGAGCTGTTTTTT.

This clonotype was observed many times. The genes are TRBV7-9 and TRBJ1-1; D is possibly TRBD1 (6 bases). V shed 5 bases and J shed 4 bases, with 14 bases lying between them. Germline CDR1 SEHNR, CDR2 FQNEAQ (reference sequence). This CDR3 spans 14 amino acids. The CDR3 is CASSPGGARTEAFF. The CDR3 coding sequence is TGTGCCAGCAGCCCGGGGGGGGCTCGCACTGAAGCTTTCTTT.

This clonotype was seen more than once but under ten times. J is TRBJ2-7 and V is TRBV7-2; 9 nucleotides agree with TRBD1. The length of the CDR3 is 15 residues. Germline CDR1 SGHTA, CDR2 FQGNSA. The ends lost 1 base at V and 4 bases at J; junction bases unmatched: 5. The CDR3 spells CASSLDRTGVYEQYF. CDR3 DNA: TGTGCCAGCAGCTTAGATAGGACAGGGGTGTACGAGCAGTACTTC.

This clonotype was detected many times. The V call is TRBV13, the J call TRBJ1-2; TRBD1 matches 9 bases. This CDR3 contains 14 residues. Germline V gene data show CDR1 as PRHDT and CDR2 as FYEKMQ (reference sequence). V dropped 5 bases and J dropped 1; count of bases not matched to a gene: 2. The CDR3 DNA sequence: TGTGCCAGCAGCCCGGGACAGGGTAACTATGGCTACACCTTC. The encoded protein is CASSPGQGNYGYTF.

This clonotype is classed as medium-sized. The CDR3: CASSLGRDPENIQYF. Written as DNA, the CDR3 is TGTGCCAGCAGCCTCGGCAGGGACCCTGAAAACATTCAGTACTTC. The chain has TRBV28 and TRBJ2-4; D assignment may be TRBD1 or TRBD2 (5 bases each). The CDR3 has 15 amino acids. The germline CDR1 and CDR2 sequences are MDHEN and SYDVKM. The V gene lost 6 bases and the J gene lost 5 bases, with 17 bases spanning the gap.

This clonotype was picked up many times. This chain uses TRBV27 with TRBJ1-4; D is undetermined. Germline V lookup: CDR1 MNHEY, CDR2 SMNVEV (reference sequence). Trimming pared 8 bases from V and 4 bases from J, leaving 20 bases between. The CDR3 is 16 amino acids. The chain's CDR3 is CASSNLASHHNEKLFF. The DNA for the CDR3 is TGTGCCAGCTCGAACCTAGCCAGCCACCATAATGAAAAACTGTTTTTT. Using reference TRBV27 and TRBJ1-4 for the parts outside the CDR3, the full variable domain is EAQVTQNPRYLITVTGKKLTVTCSQNMNHEYMSWYRQDPGLGLRQIYYSMNVEVTDKGDVPEGYKVSRKEKRNFPLILESPSPNQTSLYFCASSNLASHHNEKLFFGSGTQLSVL.

Relative to its sample, this clonotype is medium-sized (0.01 to 0.1%). The chain recombines TRBV7-2 with TRBJ2-1; D remains ambiguous. Trimming left V 5 bases short and J 7 bases short, with 9 bases between. The germline V gene has CDR1 SGHTA and CDR2 FQGNSA. CDR3 size: 12 residues. CDR3 residues: CASSQPRNEQFF. DNA for the CDR3: TGTGCCAGCAGCCAACCAAGGAATGAGCAGTTCTTC. Drawing the rest from reference TRBV7-2 and TRBJ2-1, the complete variable domain is GAGVSQSPSNKVTEKGKDVELRCDPISGHTALYWYRQSLGQGLEFLIYFQGNSAPDKSGLPSDRFSAERTGGSVSTLTIQRTQQEDSAVYLCASSQPRNEQFFGPGTRLTVL.

This clonotype was recorded many times. This sequence joins TRBV29-1 and TRBJ2-3; 7 nucleotides align to TRBD2. V dropped 2 bases and J dropped 1; count of bases not matched to a gene: 3. CDR1 and CDR2 (germline): SQVTM, ANQGSEA. The CDR3 contains 14 residues. The CDR3 region has the DNA TGCAGCGTTGAACTAGCGGCTCGCACAGATACGCAGTATTTT. This translates into CSVELAARTDTQYF.

This clonotype was counted ten times or more. The J gene is TRBJ1-1, the V gene TRBV4-1, with 8 bases that match TRBD1. Germline V lookup: CDR1 MGHRA, CDR2 YSYEKL. The V and J ends lost 1 base and 4 bases, in that order; junction bases with no gene match: 8. The CDR3 consists of 16 residues. This CDR3 reads CASSQGQGQDGTEAFF. DNA for the CDR3: TGCGCCAGCAGCCAAGGGCAGGGACAGGATGGCACTGAAGCTTTCTTT.

This clonotype was picked up many times. The chain joins TRBV27 to TRBJ2-7, with D perhaps matching TRBD2 (5 bases). Germline V gene data show CDR1 as MNHEY and CDR2 as SMNVEV (reference sequence). CDR3 length: 15 amino acids. V lost 5 bases to trimming and J lost 2 bases, with 16 bases between them. DNA for the CDR3: TGTGCCAGCAGTCCCCGGGCTGGCGGGCCCTACGAGCAGTACTTC. It codes for CASSPRAGGPYEQYF.

Only a few counts were recorded for this clonotype. J is TRBJ1-2 and V is TRBV7-8, with D possibly TRBD1 on 5 matching bases. Germline V gene sequence: CDR1 SGHVS, CDR2 FQNEAQ. The CDR3 is made up of 13 amino acids. The V end was cut by 1 base, the J end by 8 bases, with 11 bases between. The DNA of the CDR3 is TGTGCCAGCAGCTTAGGACAGATCCAAGGCTACACCTTC. This translates into CASSLGQIQGYTF.

The chain recombines TRBV5-6 with TRBJ1-3, with D possibly matching TRBD1 (5 bases). CDR1 and CDR2 (germline): SGHDT, YYEEEE. This CDR3 contains 16 residues. Trimming took 0 bases from V and 3 from J, leaving 13 bases between them. The CDR3 DNA reads as TGTGCCAGCAGCTTGGGACAGAGAAGCTTTGGAAACACCATATATTTT. It is translated as CASSLGQRSFGNTIYF.

This clonotype has a count of ten or more. The junction departs from germline at one end; a sequencing error may be responsible. The CDR3 DNA is TGTGCCAGCAGGGAAGGGAGGCAGGGCAATCAGCCCCAGCATTTT. Protein product: CASREGRQGNQPQHF. The V call is TRBV2, the J call TRBJ1-5; D uncertain. Germline-derived CDR1 and CDR2 are SNHLY and FYNNEI. There are 15 residues in the CDR3.